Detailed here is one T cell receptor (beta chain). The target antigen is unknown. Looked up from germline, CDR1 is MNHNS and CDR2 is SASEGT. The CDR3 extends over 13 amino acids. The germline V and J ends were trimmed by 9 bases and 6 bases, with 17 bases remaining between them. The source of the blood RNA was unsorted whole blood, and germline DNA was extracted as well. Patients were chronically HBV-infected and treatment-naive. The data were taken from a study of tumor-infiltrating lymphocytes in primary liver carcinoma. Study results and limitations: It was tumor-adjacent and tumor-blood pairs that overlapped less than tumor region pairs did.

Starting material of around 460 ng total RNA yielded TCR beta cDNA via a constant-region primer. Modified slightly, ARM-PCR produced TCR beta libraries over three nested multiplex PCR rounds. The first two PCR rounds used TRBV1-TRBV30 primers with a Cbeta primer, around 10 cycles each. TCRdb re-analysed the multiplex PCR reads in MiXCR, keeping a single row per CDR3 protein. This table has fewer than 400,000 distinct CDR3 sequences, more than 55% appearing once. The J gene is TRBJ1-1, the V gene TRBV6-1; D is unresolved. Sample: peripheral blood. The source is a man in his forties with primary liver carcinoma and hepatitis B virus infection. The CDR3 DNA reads TGTGCCAGTAGATTACCGGGAAAACCTGAAGCTTTCTTT. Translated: CASRLPGKPEAFF.